The 25 T cell receptor beta chains below all came from one sample that was sequenced in a study of blood T cell repertoires in COVID-19. Here immunoSEQ multiplex PCR was the method, and the copy in TCRdb shows in-frame clones only, minus some. Altogether tens of thousands of clones are present, around 83% being singletons, with the ten largest covering about 28%. The material sequenced was peripheral blood. Receptors were obtained from a man in his 70s with acute or convalescent COVID-19.

The rearrangement links TRBV28 to TRBJ1-2; no clear D. Germline-derived CDR1 and CDR2 are MDHEN and SYDVKM. Between the trimmed V and J ends, which lost 6 bases and 6 bases, there was a span of 17 bases. The CDR3 extends over 14 amino acids. In nucleotides, the CDR3 is TGTGCCAGCAGCGAAGTCGGGCGGAGGCATGGCTACACCTTC. Protein sequence: CASSEVGRRHGYTF.

V usage is TRBV19 and J usage is TRBJ2-7; weak D call: TRBD2 (6 bases). This CDR3 is 13 amino acids long. Trimming took 3 bases from V and 7 from J, leaving 13 bases between them. Germline V gene lookup returns CDR1 LNHDA and CDR2 SQIVND (reference sequence). In DNA, the CDR3 is TGTGCCAGTAGTATTGGAAATCGGGGGGAGCAGTACTTC. It yields the protein CASSIGNRGEQYF.

The rearrangement joins TRBV5-1 to TRBJ2-7, with D uncertain. The CDR3 totals 13 residues. V lost 4 bases and J lost 1, with 9 bases in between. CDR1 SGHRS and CDR2 YFSETQ come from the germline V gene. CDR3 DNA: TGCGCCAGCAGCGTACGAGTTTCCTACGAGCAGTACTTC. Amino acid sequence: CASSVRVSYEQYF.

The chain recombines TRBV27 with TRBJ2-5; D remains unclear. The germline V gene encodes CDR1 MNHEY and CDR2 SMNVEV (reference sequence). Deletions cut 4 bases from V and 4 bases from J, with 10 bases between. This CDR3 is built from 13 residues. CDR3 nucleotide sequence: TGTGCCAGCAGTTCCATACCGGGAGAGACCCAGTACTTC. Translation gives CASSSIPGETQYF.

A single count supports this clone. The V call is TRBV7-2, the J call TRBJ1-6; D unresolved. Trimming removed 4 bases from V and 13 bases from J, with 17 bases in between. CDR1 and CDR2 (germline): SGHTA, FQGNSA. This CDR3 spans 14 amino acids. The DNA for the CDR3 is TGTGCCAGCAGCTCCAACACCCAGGAATTCCCCCTCCACTTT. This sequence encodes CASSSNTQEFPLHF.

This chain links TRBV27 with TRBJ2-4; TRBD2 matches at 13 bases. The germline V gene encodes CDR1 MNHEY and CDR2 SMNVEV (reference sequence). This CDR3 is 15 amino acids long. After removal of 5 bases from V and 8 bases from J, the junction contained 6 bases not matched to a gene. The chain's CDR3 is CASSPRTSGSYIQYF. As DNA, the CDR3 is TGTGCCAGCAGTCCCCGGACTAGCGGGAGTTACATTCAGTACTTC.

The rearrangement joins TRBV16 to TRBJ2-3; possibly TRBD1 for D (5 bases). CDR3 length: 15 residues. Germline CDR1 reads KGHSY; CDR2 reads FQNENV. Trimming removed 3 bases from V and 6 bases from J, with 16 bases in between. The CDR3 protein is CASSHAQSRGDTQYF. For the CDR3, the DNA is TGTGCCAGCAGCCACGCGCAGTCAAGGGGCGATACGCAGTATTTT.

CDR3 amino acids: CASRTGADQPQHF. The CDR3 nucleotides are TGTGCCAGCAGAACAGGGGCGGATCAGCCCCAGCATTTT. V gene TRBV2 combines with J gene TRBJ1-5, with TRBD1 matching over 7 bases. This CDR3 spans 13 amino acids. Germline V gives CDR1 SNHLY, CDR2 FYNNEI. Losses at the gene ends were 6 bases for V and 5 bases for J; bases not matched to a gene: 4.

This chain links TRBV7-2 with TRBJ1-6; the match to TRBD1 covers 8 bases. Unmatched junction bases numbered 7, after V lost 5 bases and J lost 7 bases. From germline, CDR1 is SGHTA and CDR2 FQGNSA. This CDR3 contains 15 residues. This chain's CDR3 is CASSPRTGLNSPLHF. CDR3 bases: TGTGCCAGCAGCCCTAGGACAGGGCTCAATTCACCCCTCCACTTT.

J is TRBJ2-1 and V is TRBV7-9; the D gene is possibly TRBD2 (7 bases). The length of the CDR3 is 13 residues. The germline V gene has CDR1 SEHNR and CDR2 FQNEAQ (reference sequence). The ends were cut back, 5 bases at V and 8 bases at J, with 13 bases in the middle. CDR3 sequence (DNA): TGTGCCAGCAGCGCGGGGGCGATCGATGAGCAGTTCTTC. Translating it yields CASSAGAIDEQFF.

CDR3 in amino acids: CASSLVEDRGGYTF. The CDR3 DNA reads TGTGCCAGCTCACTGGTGGAGGACAGGGGTGGCTACACCTTC. The V and J genes are TRBV18 and TRBJ1-2; 9 bases fit TRBD1. Germline loops: CDR1 KGHSH, CDR2 LQKENI. V dropped 4 bases and J dropped 7; count of bases not matched to a gene: 7. The CDR3 spans 14 residues.

The V gene is TRBV5-1, the J gene TRBJ1-2, with 8 bases matching TRBD1. CDR1 SGHRS and CDR2 YFSETQ come from the germline V gene. Trimming took 0 bases from V and 6 from J; bases not matched to a gene: 7. The CDR3 sequence is 15 residues long. CDR3 amino acids: CASSLGISRGHGYTF. The CDR3 DNA is TGCGCCAGCAGCTTGGGCATTTCCAGGGGGCATGGCTACACCTTC.

The genes are TRBV27 and TRBJ2-1; 11 bases match TRBD2. In germline, CDR1 is MNHEY, CDR2 SMNVEV (reference sequence). Trimming at V came to 8 bases and at J to 16 bases, leaving 10 bases not matched to a gene. CDR3 length: 12 amino acids. The CDR3 protein is CASQELAGVPFF. DNA for the CDR3: TGTGCCAGCCAGGAACTAGCGGGAGTCCCCTTCTTC.

There are a few counts of this clone. V gene TRBV28 combines with J gene TRBJ2-7; 7 positions match TRBD1. There are 13 residues in the CDR3. V lost 8 bases and J lost 3; bases outside the gene matches: 7. Germline-derived CDR1 and CDR2 are MDHEN and SYDVKM. The CDR3 DNA sequence: TGTGCCAGCCGAGAGACAGGGTACTACGAGCAGTACTTC. This gives the protein CASRETGYYEQYF.

This clone was observed once. This chain links TRBV18 with TRBJ1-1, with unresolved D. Germline CDR1 reads KGHSH; CDR2 reads LQKENI. V was trimmed by 0 bases and J by 3 bases, leaving 8 bases between them. CDR3 length: 14 amino acids. CDR3 amino acids: CASSPPAGDTEAFF. The CDR3 nucleotides are TGTGCCAGCTCACCACCAGCAGGTGACACTGAAGCTTTCTTT.

The rearrangement uses TRBV2 and TRBJ1-5; 7 bases map to TRBD1. The CDR3 length is 13 residues. The V gene's germline CDR1 is SNHLY and CDR2 FYNNEI. The CDR3, as DNA: TGTGCATCAGGGGACAGTAGCAATCAGCCCCAGCATTTT. It specifies CASGDSSNQPQHF. The entire variable domain, with the rest obtained from reference TRBV2 and TRBJ1-5, is as follows: EPEVTQTPSHQVTQMGQEVILRCVPISNHLYFYWYRQILGQKVEFLVSFYNNEISEKSEIFDDQFSVERPDGSNFTLKIRSTKLEDSAMYFCASGDSSNQPQHFGDGTRLSIL.

The chain combines TRBV7-2 with TRBJ2-5; D is unclear. The CDR3 spans 14 residues. CDR1 and CDR2 (germline): SGHTA, FQGNSA. The V gene lost 2 bases and the J gene lost 2 bases, with 9 bases spanning the gap. The CDR3: CASSLFGAQETQYF. In nucleotides, the CDR3 is TGTGCCAGCAGCTTATTTGGAGCACAAGAGACCCAGTACTTC.

The gene calls are TRBV11-1 and TRBJ1-1, with 9 nucleotides matching TRBD1. V lost 2 bases to trimming and J lost 4 bases; unmatched junction nucleotides: 2. CDR3 length: 14 residues. From germline, CDR1 is SGHAT and CDR2 FQDESV (reference sequence). The CDR3: CASSLTGGVTEAFF. CDR3 nucleotide sequence: TGTGCCAGCAGCTTAACAGGGGGCGTCACTGAAGCTTTCTTT.

The chain recombines TRBV27 with TRBJ1-5; D is possibly TRBD1 (6 bases). Per the germline V gene, CDR1 is MNHEY and CDR2 is SMNVEV (reference sequence). V shed 6 bases and J shed 6 bases, with 9 bases lying between them. The CDR3 length is 12 residues. CDR3 DNA: TGTGCCAGCAGACAGGGAGCTCAGCCCCAGCATTTT. It specifies CASRQGAQPQHF.

This clone showed up just a few times. V usage is TRBV5-4 and J usage is TRBJ2-3; TRBD1 agrees at 12 bases. This CDR3 spans 17 amino acids. The germline CDR1 and CDR2 sequences are SGHNT and YYREEE (reference sequence). The J segment lost 3 bases and the V segment lost 1 base, leaving 6 bases of the junction unmatched. The DNA of the CDR3 is TGTGCCAGCAGCTTGTCGTGGGACAGGGGGCTAACAGATACGCAGTATTTT. It translates to CASSLSWDRGLTDTQYF.

The J gene is TRBJ2-3, the V gene TRBV6-6; D is perhaps TRBD2 (5 bases). Trimming shortened V by 5 bases and J by 0 bases, and 15 bases separated the two germline ends. CDR1 is MNHNY, CDR2 SVGAGI, per germline (reference sequence). The length of the CDR3 is 16 residues. The chain's CDR3 is CASSHPPGRSTDTQYF. DNA of the CDR3: TGTGCCAGCAGTCACCCCCCGGGGAGAAGCACAGATACGCAGTATTTT.

This chain joins TRBV20-1 and TRBJ2-1; D gene uncertain. Germline loops: CDR1 DFQATT, CDR2 SNEGSKA (reference sequence). The CDR3 has 13 residues. With 3 bases removed from V and 4 bases from J, the gap between germline ends came to 10 bases. The CDR3 spells CSASNRLYNEQFF. Written as DNA, the CDR3 is TGCAGTGCTAGTAATAGACTTTACAATGAGCAGTTCTTC.

The CDR3 bases are TGCAGCGTTGAAGTAGTGGACGGGTGGAGGGCTTTCTTT. Its translation: CSVEVVDGWRAFF. V and J are TRBV29-1 and TRBJ1-1; the D is unclear. CDR1 SQVTM and CDR2 ANQGSEA come from the germline V gene. The V gene lost 1 base and the J gene lost 11 bases, with 17 bases spanning the gap. The CDR3 spans 13 residues.

The sample holds one count of this clone. This chain links TRBV5-1 with TRBJ2-5, with D possibly matching TRBD1 (5 bases). V lost 4 bases to trimming and J lost 2 bases, with 18 bases between them. The germline V gene encodes CDR1 SGHRS and CDR2 YFSETQ. The CDR3 is made up of 16 amino acids. For the CDR3, the DNA is TGCGCCAGCAGCCCCCTCCAGGGAAGTGAACAAGAGACCCAGTACTTC. Translated, it gives CASSPLQGSEQETQYF.

The chain joins TRBV6-2 or TRBV6-3 to TRBJ2-1; the match to TRBD2 covers 12 bases. This CDR3 is 16 amino acids long. Germline V lookup: CDR1 MNHEY, CDR2 SVGEGT. The junction had 13 bases not matched to a gene; V was cut back by 2 bases and J by 14 bases. In DNA, the CDR3 is TGTGCCAGCAGTTACGTTTCTAGCGGGAGGGCCTCAGGGGAGTTCTTC. As protein: CASSYVSSGRASGEFF.